This is a list of T cell receptor beta chains from one sample in a study of blood T cells in healthy people across ages. TCRdb reprocessed the 5' RACE reads with MiXCR, giving one entry per CDR3 protein. The table lists hundreds of thousands of distinct CDR3 sequences, approximately 49% of them singletons. Sequencing was done on a sample of blood. Receptor source: a man in his thirties or forties in good health. Each CDR3 is given with its conserved first and last residue. A D gene is named only where the DNA matches it firmly. Clone size is not always given. Where it is, it says once, few, many or a class for expanded clones.

TRBJ2-5 | TRBV7-2 | . | TRBD1 | TGTGCCAGCAGCTTAGCCGGGACAGGGGGGAGGGAGACCCAGTACTTC | CASSLAGTGGRETQYF
TRBJ2-3 | TRBV27 | . | TRBD1 | TGTGCCAGTACGGGACAGTTCACAGATACGCAGTATTTT | CASTGQFTDTQYF
TRBJ1-5 | TRBV4-1 | . | . | TGCGCCAGCAGCCACGGAGATAGGCTCAATCAGCCCCAGCATTTT | CASSHGDRLNQPQHF
TRBJ2-7 | TRBV7-2 | few | TRBD2 | TGTGCCAGCAGCATTTCTTCGAGCGGGGGTCCCTACGAGCAGTACTTC | CASSISSSGGPYEQYF
TRBJ2-5 | TRBV29-1 | few | TRBD1 | TGCAGCGTTGAACGGGACAGGGCAGAGACCCAGTACTTC | CSVERDRAETQYF
TRBJ1-1 | TRBV28 | . | . | TGTGCCAGCAGTTTATTAGGCCCCGTGAGAGAAGCTTTCTTT | CASSLLGPVREAFF
TRBJ2-3 | TRBV28 | few | . | TGTGCCAGCAGTTTACGGGGGCTGATAGATACGCAGTATTTT | CASSLRGLIDTQYF
TRBJ2-3 | TRBV10-3 | many | TRBD1 | TGTGCCATCGCCCAGGGAGGACAGGGGGCAGATACGCAGTATTTT | CAIAQGGQGADTQYF
TRBJ2-4 | TRBV5-1 | few | TRBD1 | TGCGCCAGCAGCCCCAGCGGACAGGGGCAAAACATTCAGTACTTC | CASSPSGQGQNIQYF
TRBJ2-5 | TRBV10-3 | few | TRBD2 | TGTGCCATCGGGGCTAGCGGGGGAAAAGAGACCCAGTACTTC | CAIGASGGKETQYF
TRBJ2-7 | TRBV7-8 | few | . | TGTGCCAGCAGCTCACGCCTTCTGACGACTGTCTCCTACGAGCAGTACTTC | CASSSRLLTTVSYEQYF
TRBJ2-7 | TRBV29-1 | few | . | TGCAGCGTTGAAATGGGCGGGACGACCTACGAGCAGTACTTC | CSVEMGGTTYEQYF
TRBJ2-7 | TRBV3-1 | . | . | TGTGCCAGCAGCCAAGATCTGGGGCAGGACGAGCAGTACTTC | CASSQDLGQDEQYF
TRBJ2-7 | TRBV5-1 | . | . | TGCGCCACCTCTAAAGGGTCTTTCTCGGACGAGCAGTACTTC | CATSKGSFSDEQYF
TRBJ2-3 | TRBV2 | . | . | TGTGCCAGCAGTGATATAGGATCGAAAACAGATACGCAGTATTTT | CASSDIGSKTDTQYF
TRBJ2-3 | TRBV4-2 | . | TRBD2 | TGTGCCGGCAGCCAAGATCGGACTAGCGGGGGGGGTACGCAGTATTTT | CAGSQDRTSGGGTQYF
TRBJ1-2 | TRBV7-9 | . | . | TGTGCCAGCAGCCCCCGGGACGGCTATAACTATGGCTACACCTTC | CASSPRDGYNYGYTF
TRBJ2-5 | TRBV20-1 | few | TRBD2 | TGCAGTGCTAGAGTGCGGGGGGGCCACGAGACCCAGTACTTC | CSARVRGGHETQYF
TRBJ1-1 | TRBV4-1 | . | . | TGCGCCAGCAGCCAACCTTGGACAGAAATGAACACTGAAGCTTTCTTT | CASSQPWTEMNTEAFF
TRBJ1-1 | TRBV30 | . | . | TGTGCCTGGGCAACCCAAAGGGGTGAAGCTTTCTTT | CAWATQRGEAFF
TRBJ2-3 | TRBV9 | many | . | TGCGCCAGCAGCCCAGACACAGATACGCAGTATTTT | CASSPDTDTQYF
TRBJ2-2 | TRBV12-3/TRBV12-4 | . | TRBD2 | TGTGCCAGCAGTCTGGGACTAGCGGGGTCCTGGGAGCTGTTTTTT | CASSLGLAGSWELFF
TRBJ1-4 | TRBV5-1 | . | . | TGCGCCAGCAGCTGGAGCCGGGACTCGCCAACTAATGAAAAACTGTTTTTT | CASSWSRDSPTNEKLFF
TRBJ2-7 | TRBV4-1 | . | . | TGCGCCAGCAGTCAAGAAGGACGAGGATTCTACGAGCAGTACTTC | CASSQEGRGFYEQYF
TRBJ1-4 | TRBV20-1 | . | TRBD1 | TGCAGTGCTGAGCGACAGGGAAGAGAAAAACTGTTTTTT | CSAERQGREKLFF
TRBJ2-1 | TRBV4-2 | few | TRBD2 | TGTGCCAGCAGCCTTGATCTAGCGGGCTCCTACAATGAGCAGTTCTTC | CASSLDLAGSYNEQFF
TRBJ2-7 | TRBV7-2 | many | . | TGTGCCAGCAGCTCGAGTCGAGGGGGCTACGAGCAGTACTTC | CASSSSRGGYEQYF
TRBJ2-3 | TRBV11-2 | . | . | TGTGCCAGCAGCTTGTCCCTCCCGGATACGCAGTATTTT | CASSLSLPDTQYF
TRBJ2-7 | TRBV20-1 | . | TRBD2 | TGCAGTGCTAGAGACCCCACTAGCGCCGCCTACGAGCAGTACTTC | CSARDPTSAAYEQYF
TRBJ2-5 | TRBV5-1 | many | . | TGCGCCAGCAGCTTGGGCGCTCAAGAGACCCAGTACTTC | CASSLGAQETQYF
TRBJ2-1 | TRBV20-1 | . | . | TGCAGTGCTAGAGACGCGGACTTATACAATGAGCAGTTCTTC | CSARDADLYNEQFF
TRBJ2-3 | TRBV2 | few | TRBD2 | TGTGCCAGCAGACCCGGGACTAGCGGGGGCCCGGTGGATACGCAGTATTTT | CASRPGTSGGPVDTQYF
TRBJ1-4 | TRBV12-3/TRBV12-4 | few | TRBD1 | TGTGCCTCATCCGGGACAGGGGCTGAAAAACTGTTTTTT | CASSGTGAEKLFF
TRBJ2-5 | TRBV5-1 | medium-sized | . | TGTGCCAGCAGTTTTCAAGAGACCCAGTACTTC | CASSFQETQYF
TRBJ2-1 | TRBV6-2/TRBV6-3 | few | . | TGTGCCAGCAGTTACTCCGGCCGAGGGGCGAATGAGCAGTTCTTC | CASSYSGRGANEQFF
TRBJ1-5 | TRBV18 | . | . | TGTGCCAGCTCCGACAGGTCCGATCAGCCCCAGCATTTT | CASSDRSDQPQHF
TRBJ2-2 | TRBV7-2 | . | TRBD2 | TGTGCCAGCAGCTTATACCTCTTGACTAGCGGGGGAACCGGGGAGCTGTTTTTT | CASSLYLLTSGGTGELFF
TRBJ2-2 | TRBV3-1 | . | TRBD1 | TGTGCCAGCACCGTGACAGGGGATGGCGGGGAGCTGTTTTTT | CASTVTGDGGELFF
TRBJ2-1 | TRBV7-2 | few | TRBD2 | TGTGCCAGCAGCTTATTGCTAGCGGGACTATACAATGAGCAGTTCTTC | CASSLLLAGLYNEQFF
TRBJ2-3 | TRBV6-1 | . | . | TGTGCCAGCAGTGAATGGGCAGGATCTAGCACAGATACGCAGTATTTT | CASSEWAGSSTDTQYF
TRBJ2-2 | TRBV20-1 | . | . | TGCAGTGCTAGAGATCGTCAGGGCGGCACCGGGGAGCTGTTTTTT | CSARDRQGGTGELFF
TRBJ2-7 | TRBV7-2 | once | TRBD1 | TGTGCCAGCAGCTCACGAGGGACAGGGGATTACGAGCAGTACTTC | CASSSRGTGDYEQYF
TRBJ2-1 | TRBV2 | few | . | TGTGCCATCGTCAAACTCCGGGGGTCCAATGAGCAGTTCTTC | CAIVKLRGSNEQFF
TRBJ1-1 | TRBV9 | . | TRBD1 | TGTGCCAGCAGCGTAGGGGACAGACAGAACACTGAAGCTTTCTTT | CASSVGDRQNTEAFF
TRBJ1-2 | TRBV7-2 | few | . | TGTGCCAGCAGCTTAGCGCAGGGAGGGGGTCTCTATGGCTACACCTTC | CASSLAQGGGLYGYTF